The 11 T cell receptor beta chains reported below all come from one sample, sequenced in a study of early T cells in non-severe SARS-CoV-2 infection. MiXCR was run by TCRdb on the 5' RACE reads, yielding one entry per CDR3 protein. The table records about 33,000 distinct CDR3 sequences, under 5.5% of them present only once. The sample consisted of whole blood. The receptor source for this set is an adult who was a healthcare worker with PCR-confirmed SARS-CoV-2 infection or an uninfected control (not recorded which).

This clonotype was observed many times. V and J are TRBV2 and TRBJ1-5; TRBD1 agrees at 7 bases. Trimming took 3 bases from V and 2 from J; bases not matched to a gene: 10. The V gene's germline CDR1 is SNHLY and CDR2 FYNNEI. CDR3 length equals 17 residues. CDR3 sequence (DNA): TGTGCCAGCAGTGAGGGGGGCGACAGGGTCGGCAATCAGCCCCAGCATTTT. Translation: CASSEGGDRVGNQPQHF.

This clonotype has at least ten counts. In DNA form, the CDR3 reads TGTGCCAGCAGCGTAGTCCAGAATGAGCAGTTCTTC. The encoded protein is CASSVVQNEQFF. This chain connects TRBV9 to TRBJ2-1, with no clear D. This CDR3 is built from 12 residues. The V end lost 0 bases, the J end lost 7 bases, and 5 bases lay between the germline ends. Germline V gene data show CDR1 as SGDLS and CDR2 as YYNGEE.

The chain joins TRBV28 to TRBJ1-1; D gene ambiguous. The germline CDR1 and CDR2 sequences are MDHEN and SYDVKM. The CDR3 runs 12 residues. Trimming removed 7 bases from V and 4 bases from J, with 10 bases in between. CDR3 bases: TGTGCCAGCATCACTCTGGGCACTGAAGCTTTCTTT. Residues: CASITLGTEAFF.

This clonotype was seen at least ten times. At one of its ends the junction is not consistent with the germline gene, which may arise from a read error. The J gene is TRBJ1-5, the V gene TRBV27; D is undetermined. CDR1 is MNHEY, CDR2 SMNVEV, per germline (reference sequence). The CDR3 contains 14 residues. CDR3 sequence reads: CASSAGNSYQPQHF. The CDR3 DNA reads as TGTGCCAGCAGTGCGGGAAATAGCTATCAGCCCCAGCATTTT.

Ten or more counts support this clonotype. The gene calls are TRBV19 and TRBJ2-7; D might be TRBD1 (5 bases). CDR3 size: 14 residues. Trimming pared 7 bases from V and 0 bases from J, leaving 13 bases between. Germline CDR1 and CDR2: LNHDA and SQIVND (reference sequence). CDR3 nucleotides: TGTGCCAGTAAGGTCCAAGGGGACTCCTACGAGCAGTACTTC. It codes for CASKVQGDSYEQYF.

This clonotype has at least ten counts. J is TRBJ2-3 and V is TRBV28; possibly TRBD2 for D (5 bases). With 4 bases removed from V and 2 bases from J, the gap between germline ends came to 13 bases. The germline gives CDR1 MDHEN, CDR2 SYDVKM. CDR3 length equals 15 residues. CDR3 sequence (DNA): TGTGCCAGCAGTTCGGCGGGCGCCTCCACAGATACGCAGTATTTT. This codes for CASSSAGASTDTQYF.

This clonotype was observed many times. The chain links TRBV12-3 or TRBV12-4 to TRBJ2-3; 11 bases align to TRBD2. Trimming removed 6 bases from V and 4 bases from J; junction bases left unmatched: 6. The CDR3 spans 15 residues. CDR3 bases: TGTGCCAGCAGCCGACTAGCGGGGATTGCAGATACGCAGTATTTT. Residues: CASSRLAGIADTQYF.

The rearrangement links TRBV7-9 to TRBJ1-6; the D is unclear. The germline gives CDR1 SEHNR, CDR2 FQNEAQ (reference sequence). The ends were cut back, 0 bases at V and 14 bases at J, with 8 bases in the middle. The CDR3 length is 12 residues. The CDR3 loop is CASSLAFLALHF. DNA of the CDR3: TGTGCCAGCAGCTTAGCGTTTCTGGCCCTCCACTTT.

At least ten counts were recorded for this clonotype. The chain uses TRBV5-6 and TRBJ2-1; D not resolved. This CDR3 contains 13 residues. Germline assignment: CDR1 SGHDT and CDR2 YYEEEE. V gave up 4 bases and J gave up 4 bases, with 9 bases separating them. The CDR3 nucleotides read TGTGCCAGCAGCCCCCCGGGTTACAATGAGCAGTTCTTC. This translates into CASSPPGYNEQFF.

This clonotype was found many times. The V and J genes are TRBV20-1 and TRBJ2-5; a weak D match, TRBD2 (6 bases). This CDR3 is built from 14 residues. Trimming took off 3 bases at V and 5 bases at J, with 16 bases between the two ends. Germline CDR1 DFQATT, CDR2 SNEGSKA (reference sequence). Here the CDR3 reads CSARKGVAGETQYF. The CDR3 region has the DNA TGCAGTGCTAGGAAGGGAGTCGCGGGGGAGACCCAGTACTTC.

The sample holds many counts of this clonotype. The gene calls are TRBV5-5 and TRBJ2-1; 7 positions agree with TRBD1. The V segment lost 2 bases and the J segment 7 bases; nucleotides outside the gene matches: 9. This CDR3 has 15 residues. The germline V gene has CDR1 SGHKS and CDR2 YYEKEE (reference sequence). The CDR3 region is CASSLGGRVINEQFF. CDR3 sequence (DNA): TGTGCCAGCAGCTTAGGGGGCAGGGTCATAAATGAGCAGTTCTTC.